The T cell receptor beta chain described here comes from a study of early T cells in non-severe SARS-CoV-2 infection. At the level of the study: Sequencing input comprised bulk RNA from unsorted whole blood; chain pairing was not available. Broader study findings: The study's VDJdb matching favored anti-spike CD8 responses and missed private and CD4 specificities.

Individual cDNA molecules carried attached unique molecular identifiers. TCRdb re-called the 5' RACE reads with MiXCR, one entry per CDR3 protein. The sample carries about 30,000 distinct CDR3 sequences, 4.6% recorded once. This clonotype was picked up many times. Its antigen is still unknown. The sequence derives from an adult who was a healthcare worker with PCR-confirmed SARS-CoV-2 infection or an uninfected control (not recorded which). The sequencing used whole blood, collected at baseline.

CDR3 residues: CSARAGTVYGYTF. The CDR3 DNA follows: TGCAGTGCTAGAGCCGGGACAGTCTATGGCTACACCTTC. The chain employs TRBV20-1 and TRBJ1-2; TRBD1 aligns across 7 bases. Germline CDR1 and CDR2: DFQATT and SNEGSKA (reference sequence). The CDR3 runs to 13 residues. V lost 1 base, J lost 4 bases, and 3 bases stayed unmatched.